These T cell receptor beta chains were read from a single sample in a study of blood T cell repertoires in COVID-19. Data came from immunoSEQ multiplex PCR; TCRdb stores just in-frame clones and leaves some out. The sample consists of around 200,000 clones, over 80% of them appearing once. Sample: PBMCs or T cells enriched from blood (not recorded which). The source of these receptors is a man younger than 45 who had recovered from COVID-19. Both conserved end residues are part of each CDR3. The D gene is left open where the match is weak. The listing skips clone size in some rows; elsewhere it reads once, few, many or a size class.

abundance	d_gene	v_gene	j_gene	CDR3nt	CDR3aa
-	TRBD2	TRBV5-4	TRBJ2-1	TGTGCCAGCAGCTTGGCCCAGCGGGAGATCTACAATGAGCAGTTCTTC	CASSLAQREIYNEQFF
-	-	TRBV2	TRBJ2-1	TGTGCCAGCAGGGGGTTTACAGGAGATGTCTACAATGAGCAGTTCTTC	CASRGFTGDVYNEQFF
-	TRBD2	TRBV4-3	TRBJ2-2	TGCGCCAGCAGCCCTAGCGGGGGGCTGTACACCGGGGAGCTGTTTTTT	CASSPSGGLYTGELFF
-	TRBD1	TRBV2	TRBJ2-3	TGTGCCAGCAGCCTAGGACAGGACCCCCCCACAGATACGCAGTATTTT	CASSLGQDPPTDTQYF
-	-	TRBV30	TRBJ2-2	TGTGCCGGAAGGGAGAGACACACCGGGGAGCTGTTTTTT	CAGRERHTGELFF
-	TRBD1	TRBV19	TRBJ1-1	TGTGCCAGTAACATACGACCCTTCGGGGTCCCAACAGGGGCCCTGAACACTGAAGCTTTCTTT	CASNIRPFGVPTGALNTEAFF
once	-	TRBV6-5	TRBJ2-1	TGTGCCAGCAGCGATTTATTGCGGTACAATGAGCAGTTCTTC	CASSDLLRYNEQFF
-	TRBD1	TRBV28	TRBJ1-2	TGTGCCAGCAGTTTGCCGGACAGGGACCTATCACGCTACACCTTC	CASSLPDRDLSRYTF
-	-	TRBV19	TRBJ2-1	TGTGCCAGTACGGTTGGGACTCTTCTCTACAATGAGCAGTTCTTC	CASTVGTLLYNEQFF
-	TRBD1	TRBV4-1	TRBJ1-1	TGCGCCAGCAGCCACGCAGGGGGCCTGAACACTGAAGCTTTCTTT	CASSHAGGLNTEAFF
-	-	TRBV21-1	TRBJ2-2	TGTGCCAGCAGCAAAGGCAAGACTTCGAAGGTATTCACCGGGGAGCTGTTTTTT	CASSKGKTSKVFTGELFF
-	TRBD1	TRBV5-1	TRBJ1-6	TGCGCCAGCAGAGACAGGGCGCGATCTAGCTCCTATAATTCACCCCTCCACTTT	CASRDRARSSSYNSPLHF
-	-	TRBV10-1	TRBJ1-4	TGCGCCAGCAGTGAGAATTTGGCAGGGCAACTGTTTTTT	CASSENLAGQLFF
-	-	TRBV6-1	TRBJ1-5	TGTGCCAGCAGTGACAGGGCGCACAATCAGCCCCAGCATTTT	CASSDRAHNQPQHF
-	-	TRBV23-1	TRBJ2-7	TGCGCCAGCAGTCAATCCTCGCAGGGCATCTACGAGCAGTACTTC	CASSQSSQGIYEQYF
-	TRBD2	TRBV7-2	TRBJ2-1	TGTGCCAGCAGCTTAGGCGGGGGGCCCCACAATGAGCAGTTCTTC	CASSLGGGPHNEQFF
-	TRBD1	TRBV30	TRBJ2-7	TGTGCCTGGACAGGGGGCCAGACCTACGAGCAGTACTTC	CAWTGGQTYEQYF
-	TRBD1	TRBV2	TRBJ2-2	TGTGCCAGCAGGCCGGGGACAGGGACCACCGGGGAGCTGTTTTTT	CASRPGTGTTGELFF
once	-	TRBV20-1	TRBJ2-5	TGCAGGGGCGGGGCGGGGGAGACCCAGTACTTC	CRGGAGETQYF
-	-	TRBV3-1/TRBV3-2	TRBJ1-2	TGTGCCAGCAGCCCCTGCCCCACAGGAGCCAACTATGGCTACACCTTC	CASSPCPTGANYGYTF
once	TRBD2	TRBV19	TRBJ2-7	TGTGCCAGTATTCTACTAGCGATTAACGAGCAGTACTTC	CASILLAINEQYF
-	TRBD1	TRBV2	TRBJ1-6	TGTGCCAGCAGTGAAGGGACAGGGGCCTGGACCCTCCACTTT	CASSEGTGAWTLHF
-	-	TRBV6-5	TRBJ2-7	TGTGCCAGCCGGAACTCGGTAGGAGACGAGCAGTACTTC	CASRNSVGDEQYF
-	TRBD1	TRBV24-1	TRBJ2-1	TGTGCCACCGGTCCAGGGGGAACATCGTCCGGTTACAATGAGCAGTTCTTC	CATGPGGTSSGYNEQFF
-	TRBD1	TRBV5-1	TRBJ1-1	TGCGCCAGCAGCTTGGGACCGACACAGGGGGCTGCTGAAGCTTTCTTT	CASSLGPTQGAAEAFF
-	-	TRBV6-2/TRBV6-3	TRBJ2-4	TGTGCCAGCAGTTACTCGGGGCAGAGTTTAGCCAAAAACATTCAGTACTTC	CASSYSGQSLAKNIQYF
-	-	TRBV7-6	TRBJ2-1	TGTGCCAGCAGCTTACCCCCTGCACATTCCTACAATGAGCAGTTCTTC	CASSLPPAHSYNEQFF
-	-	TRBV5-5	TRBJ1-2	TGTGCCAGCAGACGGTCGGACACTTCGGGCTATGGCTACACCTTC	CASRRSDTSGYGYTF
-	TRBD2	TRBV9	TRBJ2-1	TGTGCCAGCAGCGCGGGACTAGCGGGAGGCTCGGTTGAGCAGTTCTTC	CASSAGLAGGSVEQFF
-	-	TRBV6-2/TRBV6-3	TRBJ1-5	TGTGCCAGCAGTTACTCAACAGGGTTTCAGCCCCAGCATTTT	CASSYSTGFQPQHF
-	TRBD1	TRBV4-1	TRBJ2-5	TGCGCCAGCAGCCAAGGGGACAGGCTTACTGGAGAGACCCAGTACTTC	CASSQGDRLTGETQYF
-	TRBD1	TRBV3-1/TRBV3-2	TRBJ1-4	TGTGCCAGCAGCCAAAGGGACAGGGCTAGTGAAAAACTGTTTTTT	CASSQRDRASEKLFF
-	TRBD1	TRBV7-2	TRBJ1-2	TGTGCCAGCAGCTCATTACAGGGGAGATATGGCTACACCTTC	CASSSLQGRYGYTF
-	-	TRBV12-3/TRBV12-4	TRBJ2-1	TGTGCCAGCAGGAACAGGGAGCACAATGAGCAGTTCTTC	CASRNREHNEQFF
-	-	TRBV10-1	TRBJ1-2	TGCGCCAGCAGCCCGAACCGGGACTCAGGAAGGGGCTACACCTTC	CASSPNRDSGRGYTF
once	-	TRBV19	TRBJ1-1	TGTGCCAGTAGTATCCTGCAAGCGGGCACTGAAGCTTTCTTT	CASSILQAGTEAFF
-	-	TRBV9	TRBJ1-4	TGTGCCAGCAGCGTATCTGCAGGGGAAGCTAATGAAAAACTGTTTTTT	CASSVSAGEANEKLFF
-	TRBD2	TRBV6-2/TRBV6-3	TRBJ2-7	TGTGCCAGCAGTTACGCCGGGGAGGGGCCCTACGAGCAGTACTTC	CASSYAGEGPYEQYF
many	TRBD2	TRBV6-6	TRBJ2-2	TGTGCCAGCAGTCACCGATCCCCCGGGACTAGCGGAACCGGGGAGCTGTTTTTT	CASSHRSPGTSGTGELFF
-	-	TRBV7-9	TRBJ2-3	TGTGCCAGCAGACACCTTCTTAGCACAGATACGCAGTATTTT	CASRHLLSTDTQYF
-	-	TRBV6-1	TRBJ2-3	TGTGCCAGCAGTGAACAGAGCACAGATACGCAGTATTTT	CASSEQSTDTQYF
-	TRBD2	TRBV11-2	TRBJ2-1	TGTGCCAGCAGCTTAGTCCCGACTAGCGGGCGCAATGAGCAGTTCTTC	CASSLVPTSGRNEQFF
once	-	TRBV25-1	TRBJ1-2	TGTGCCAGCAGTGAATCGGTTTCAGGGTTAGTCTATGGCTACACCTTC	CASSESVSGLVYGYTF
once	TRBD2	TRBV7-9	TRBJ2-1	TGTGCCAGCAGCTCCCACGGACTAGCGGAACACGACAATGAGCAGTTCTTC	CASSSHGLAEHDNEQFF
-	-	TRBV6-5	TRBJ2-5	TGTGCCAGCGGAATCGGGGAGACCCAGTACTTC	CASGIGETQYF
-	TRBD1	TRBV7-9	TRBJ2-1	TGTGCCAGCAGCTTAGAAGACAGGGATTACAATGAGCAGTTCTTC	CASSLEDRDYNEQFF
-	TRBD1	TRBV27	TRBJ1-2	TGTGCCAGCAGTCCAGGACAGGGGAACAGTGGCTACACCTTC	CASSPGQGNSGYTF
-	-	TRBV6-1	TRBJ1-2	TGTGCCAGCAGTGAGTCGTGGGGAGCTAACTATGGCTACACCTTC	CASSESWGANYGYTF
-	TRBD1	TRBV30	TRBJ1-6	TGTGCCTGGAGGTCGCAGGGGGCCATTTCACCCCTCCACTTT	CAWRSQGAISPLHF
-	-	TRBV4-3	TRBJ1-4	TGCGCCAGCAGCCAAGTTCCTCCGGGAGGTGAAAAACTGTTTTTT	CASSQVPPGGEKLFF